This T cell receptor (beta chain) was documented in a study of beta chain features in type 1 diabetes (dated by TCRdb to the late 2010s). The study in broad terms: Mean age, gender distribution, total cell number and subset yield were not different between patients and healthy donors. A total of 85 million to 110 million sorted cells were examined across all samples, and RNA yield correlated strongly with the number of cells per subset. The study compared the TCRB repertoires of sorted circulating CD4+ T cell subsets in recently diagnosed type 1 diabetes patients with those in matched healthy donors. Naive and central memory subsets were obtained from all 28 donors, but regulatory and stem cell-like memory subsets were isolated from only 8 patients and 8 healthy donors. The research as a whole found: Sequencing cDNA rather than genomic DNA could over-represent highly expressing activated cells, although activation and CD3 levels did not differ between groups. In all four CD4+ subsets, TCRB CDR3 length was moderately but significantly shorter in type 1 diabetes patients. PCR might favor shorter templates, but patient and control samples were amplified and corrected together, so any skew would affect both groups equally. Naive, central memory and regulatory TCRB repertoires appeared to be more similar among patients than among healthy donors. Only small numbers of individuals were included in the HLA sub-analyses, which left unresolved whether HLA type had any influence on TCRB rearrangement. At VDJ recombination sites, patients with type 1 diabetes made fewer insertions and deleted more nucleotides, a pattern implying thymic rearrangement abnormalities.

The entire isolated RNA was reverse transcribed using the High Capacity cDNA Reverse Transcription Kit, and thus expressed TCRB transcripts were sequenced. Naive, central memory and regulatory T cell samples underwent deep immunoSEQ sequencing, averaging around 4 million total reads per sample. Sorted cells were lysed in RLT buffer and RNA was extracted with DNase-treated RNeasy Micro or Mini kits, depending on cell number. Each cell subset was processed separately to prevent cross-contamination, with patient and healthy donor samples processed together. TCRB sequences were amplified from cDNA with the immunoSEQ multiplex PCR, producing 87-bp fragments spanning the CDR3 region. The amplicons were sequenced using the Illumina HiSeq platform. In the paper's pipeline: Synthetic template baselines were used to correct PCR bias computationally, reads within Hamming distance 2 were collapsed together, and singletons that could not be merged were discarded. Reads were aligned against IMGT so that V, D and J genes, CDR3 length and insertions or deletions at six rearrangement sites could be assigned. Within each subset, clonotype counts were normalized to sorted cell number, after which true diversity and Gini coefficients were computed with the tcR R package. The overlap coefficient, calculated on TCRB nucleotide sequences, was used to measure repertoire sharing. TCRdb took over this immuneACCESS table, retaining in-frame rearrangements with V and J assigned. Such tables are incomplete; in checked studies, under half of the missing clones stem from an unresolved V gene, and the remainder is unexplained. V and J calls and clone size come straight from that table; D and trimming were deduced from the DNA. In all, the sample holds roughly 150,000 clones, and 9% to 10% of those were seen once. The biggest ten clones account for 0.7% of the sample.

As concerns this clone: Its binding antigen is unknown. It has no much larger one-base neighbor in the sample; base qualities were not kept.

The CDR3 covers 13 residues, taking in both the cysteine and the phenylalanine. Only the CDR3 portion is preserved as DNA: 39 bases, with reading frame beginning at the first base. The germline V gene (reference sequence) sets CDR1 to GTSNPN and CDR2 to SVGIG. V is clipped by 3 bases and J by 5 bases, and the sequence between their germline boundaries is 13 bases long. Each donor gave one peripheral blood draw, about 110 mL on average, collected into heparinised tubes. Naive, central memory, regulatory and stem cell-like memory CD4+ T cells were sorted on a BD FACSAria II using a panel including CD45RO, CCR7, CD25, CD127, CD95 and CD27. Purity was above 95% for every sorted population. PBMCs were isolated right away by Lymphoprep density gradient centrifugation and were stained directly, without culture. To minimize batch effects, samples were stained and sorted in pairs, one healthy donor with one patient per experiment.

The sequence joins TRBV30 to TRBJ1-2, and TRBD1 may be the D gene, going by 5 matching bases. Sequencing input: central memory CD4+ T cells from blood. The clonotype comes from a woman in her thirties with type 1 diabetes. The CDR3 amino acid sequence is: CAWRDMERYGYTF. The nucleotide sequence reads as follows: TGTGCCTGGAGGGACATGGAGAGGTATGGCTACACCTTC.